This T cell receptor beta chain came from a study of cytomegalovirus exposure and HLA in healthy donors. Turning to this clone: Its target is unknown.

Findings of the study overall: A missense variant in DCLRE1C was later tied to TCR beta V- and J-gene trimming. There were some public TCRs occurring in many donors, but most TCR sequences were rare. Sequencing depth roughly uniform across donors was assumed in presence/absence analyses.

CDR3 size: 15 residues. The V end was cut by 0 bases, the J end by 1 base, with 10 bases between. Germline V CDR1 and CDR2: SGHRS, YFSETQ. The PCR ran on 60 Vbeta and 13 Jbeta primers. The repertoire was sequenced with immunoSEQ multiplex PCR; TCRdb's copy has only in-frame clones and lacks some. The table includes 150,000 to 200,000 clones, approximately 75% detected once. The clonotype comes from a man aged 50 to 59 in good health and CMV-seropositive. V gene TRBV5-1 combines with J gene TRBJ2-5; no reliable D call. The sample consisted of PBMCs. The CDR3 region has the DNA TGCGCCAGCAGCTTGGTTTCAGGCTCCCAAGAGACCCAGTACTTC. This translates into CASSLVSGSQETQYF.